The 17 T cell receptor beta chains in this list originate from one sample, sequenced in a study of identical twins. MiXCR was run by TCRdb on the 5' RACE reads, yielding one entry per CDR3 protein. The table shows hundreds of thousands of distinct CDR3 sequences, with about 9.4% occurring only once. The sample was also linked to a second study, of yellow fever vaccine responses in identical twins.

Specimen: PBMCs. The receptors shown here come from a woman in her late teens or twenties in good health.

The chain has TRBV2 and TRBJ2-4; D is possibly TRBD2 (5 bases). V was clipped by 1 base and J by 7 bases, with 17 bases between them. The germline gives CDR1 SNHLY, CDR2 FYNNEI. The CDR3 extends over 16 amino acids. CDR3 DNA sequence: TGTGCCAGCAGTGAAGGCGGTAGCGCAGTAAAGAACATTCAGTACTTC. Translated: CASSEGGSAVKNIQYF.

This clonotype came up many times. The V and J genes are TRBV28 and TRBJ1-3; tentative D call: TRBD1 (6 bases). The CDR3 length is 17 residues. V gave up 5 bases and J gave up 2 bases, with 19 bases separating them. The germline gives CDR1 MDHEN, CDR2 SYDVKM. The CDR3 region is CASSLTGGHATGNTIYF. DNA of the CDR3: TGTGCCAGCAGTCTCACGGGGGGACATGCGACTGGAAACACCATATATTTT.

This clonotype was seen ten or more times. The chain combines TRBV27 with TRBJ2-1, with D possibly TRBD1 on 6 matching bases. Trimming removed 3 bases from V and 4 bases from J, with 7 bases in between. CDR1 MNHEY and CDR2 SMNVEV come from the germline V gene (reference sequence). CDR3 length: 13 residues. The CDR3 DNA reads TGTGCCAGCAGTTTGGGACAATACAATGAGCAGTTCTTC. This sequence encodes CASSLGQYNEQFF.

This clonotype was counted between two and nine times. The CDR3, as DNA: TGTGCCAGCCCAGGGCCAGGGCGGACCGGGGAGCTGTTTTTT. Translation gives CASPGPGRTGELFF. V gene TRBV7-9 combines with J gene TRBJ2-2; D might be TRBD1 (5 bases). Trimming removed 8 bases at V and 5 bases at J, with 15 bases between. The germline V gene has CDR1 SEHNR and CDR2 FQNEAQ (reference sequence). The CDR3 loop spans 14 amino acids.

This rearrangement joins TRBV5-1 to TRBJ2-3, with D perhaps matching TRBD1 (6 bases). V dropped 1 base and J dropped 6 bases, with 12 bases sitting between them. This CDR3 spans 14 amino acids. The germline V gene encodes CDR1 SGHRS and CDR2 YFSETQ. The DNA of the CDR3 is TGCGCCAGCAGCTTGCTACAGGGAGCGGATACGCAGTATTTT. Translated, it gives CASSLLQGADTQYF.

This clonotype has a handful of counts. V and J are TRBV6-1 and TRBJ2-3, with D possibly matching TRBD1 (6 bases). Germline V gene data show CDR1 as MNHNS and CDR2 as SASEGT. The V and J ends lost 6 bases and 4 bases respectively, with 14 bases between them. The CDR3 length is 14 residues. CDR3: CASRPKQGADTQYF. Here the CDR3 DNA reads TGTGCCAGCAGACCCAAACAGGGAGCAGATACGCAGTATTTT.

This chain links TRBV6-5 with TRBJ1-3; no clear D. From germline, CDR1 is MNHEY and CDR2 SVGAGI. V lost 0 bases and J lost 3, with 3 bases in between. The CDR3 runs 13 residues. CDR3: CASSYSVGNTIYF. CDR3 DNA sequence: TGTGCCAGCAGTTACTCCGTTGGAAACACCATATATTTT.

In its sample, this clonotype was seen a few times. The chain carries TRBV20-1 and TRBJ2-3; 8 bases line up with TRBD2. The germline V gene encodes CDR1 DFQATT and CDR2 SNEGSKA (reference sequence). This CDR3 spans 14 amino acids. The V gene end was trimmed by 6 bases and the J gene end by 3 bases; junction bases not matched to a gene: 8. This CDR3 is CSARGGYGTDTQYF. For the CDR3, the DNA is TGCAGTGCCCGGGGGGGCTATGGTACAGATACGCAGTATTTT.

The V gene is TRBV6-2 or TRBV6-3, the J gene TRBJ2-1, with 8 bases matching TRBD2. Germline trimming cut 5 bases from V and 4 bases from J; bases unmatched to any gene: 10. This CDR3 comprises 16 residues. Germline V gene data show CDR1 as MNHEY and CDR2 as SVGEGT. CDR3 in DNA: TGTGCCAGCAGTACGTACGGGGGGGCGTTTTACAATGAGCAGTTCTTC. Translation gives CASSTYGGAFYNEQFF.

This clonotype has a handful of counts. This chain joins TRBV20-1 and TRBJ2-7; TRBD1 agrees at 7 bases. The CDR3 runs 13 residues. Germline V CDR1 and CDR2: DFQATT, SNEGSKA (reference sequence). The V and J ends lost 6 bases and 7 bases, in that order; junction bases with no gene match: 12. The CDR3 loop is CSAGAGGTPEQYF. The DNA of the CDR3 is TGCAGTGCCGGGGCAGGGGGTACTCCGGAGCAGTACTTC.

The chain recombines TRBV24-1 with TRBJ2-5; D is perhaps TRBD1 (5 bases). V lost 2 bases, J lost 2 bases, and 17 bases lay in between. The germline V gene has CDR1 KGHDR and CDR2 SFDVKD. CDR3 length: 17 amino acids. This CDR3 is CATSDSSVGPGQETQYF. The CDR3 DNA is TGTGCCACCAGTGATTCCTCCGTGGGGCCTGGACAAGAGACCCAGTACTTC.

This clonotype was observed a handful of times. The chain is built from TRBV11-1 and TRBJ2-5; 14 bases are a match to TRBD2. Germline loops: CDR1 SGHAT, CDR2 FQDESV (reference sequence). The CDR3 consists of 19 residues. With V trimmed by 3 bases and J by 4 bases, 13 bases remained unmatched. The CDR3: CASSFPTNPTSGRGETQYF. The CDR3 DNA reads TGTGCCAGCAGCTTCCCGACCAACCCGACTAGCGGGAGGGGAGAGACCCAGTACTTC.

The chain links TRBV20-1 to TRBJ2-5, with a possible D match to TRBD2 (5 bases). Germline loops: CDR1 DFQATT, CDR2 SNEGSKA (reference sequence). The V gene lost 2 bases and the J gene lost 1 base, with 14 bases spanning the gap. The CDR3 covers 15 residues. The CDR3 coding sequence is TGCAGTGCTAGATCCAGTGGACTCCGCCAAGAGACCCAGTACTTC. The encoded protein is CSARSSGLRQETQYF.

This clonotype has only a few counts. The chain couples TRBV20-1 to TRBJ2-1; 12 bases line up with TRBD2. CDR1 is DFQATT and CDR2 is SNEGSKA in the germline V gene (reference sequence). V was pared by 5 bases and J by 9 bases, with 5 bases of the junction left unmatched. This CDR3 is 13 amino acids long. The CDR3 DNA sequence: TGCAGTGCTCGACTAGCGGGAGTTCGTGAGCAGTTCTTC. Protein: CSARLAGVREQFF.

The sample holds many counts of this clonotype. The CDR3 loop reads CASSLAGTGDPYEQYF. The CDR3 bases are TGCGCCAGCAGCTTGGCCGGGACAGGGGATCCCTACGAGCAGTACTTC. The chain recombines TRBV5-1 with TRBJ2-7; 10 positions agree with TRBD1. There are 16 residues in the CDR3. CDR1 is SGHRS and CDR2 is YFSETQ in the germline V gene. With V trimmed by 0 bases and J by 2 bases, 5 bases remained unmatched.

This clonotype has more than one count but fewer than ten. The V call is TRBV28, the J call TRBJ2-1, with D tentatively TRBD1 (6 bases). Germline V gene lookup returns CDR1 MDHEN and CDR2 SYDVKM. The CDR3 sequence is 13 residues long. This chain's CDR3 is CGSQGFSYNEQFF. CDR3 bases: TGTGGGTCACAGGGATTTTCCTACAATGAGCAGTTCTTC.

The rearrangement joins TRBV20-1 to TRBJ2-6; TRBD1 matches at 8 bases. CDR1 is DFQATT and CDR2 is SNEGSKA in the germline V gene (reference sequence). This CDR3 has 15 residues. Germline trimming cut 5 bases from V and 2 bases from J; bases unmatched to any gene: 5. This chain's CDR3 is CSAGQGDTGANVLTF. CDR3 DNA: TGCAGTGCTGGACAGGGCGATACTGGGGCCAACGTCCTGACTTTC.